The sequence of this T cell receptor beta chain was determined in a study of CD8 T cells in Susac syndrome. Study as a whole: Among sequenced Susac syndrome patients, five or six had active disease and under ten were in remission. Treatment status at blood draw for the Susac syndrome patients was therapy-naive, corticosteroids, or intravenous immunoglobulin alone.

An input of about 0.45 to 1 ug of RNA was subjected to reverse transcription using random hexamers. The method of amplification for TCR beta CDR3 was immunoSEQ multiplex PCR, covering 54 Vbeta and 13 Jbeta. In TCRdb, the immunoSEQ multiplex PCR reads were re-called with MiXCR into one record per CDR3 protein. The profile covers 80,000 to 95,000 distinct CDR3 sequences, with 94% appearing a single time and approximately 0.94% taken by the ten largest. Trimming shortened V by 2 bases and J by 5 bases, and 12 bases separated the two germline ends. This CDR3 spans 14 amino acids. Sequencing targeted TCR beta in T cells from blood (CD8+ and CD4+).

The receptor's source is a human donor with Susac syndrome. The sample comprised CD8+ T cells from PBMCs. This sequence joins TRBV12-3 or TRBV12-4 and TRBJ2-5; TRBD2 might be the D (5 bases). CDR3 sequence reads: CASSLMLREETQYF. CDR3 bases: TGTGCCAGCAGTTTAATGTTAAGGGAGGAGACCCAGTACTTC.